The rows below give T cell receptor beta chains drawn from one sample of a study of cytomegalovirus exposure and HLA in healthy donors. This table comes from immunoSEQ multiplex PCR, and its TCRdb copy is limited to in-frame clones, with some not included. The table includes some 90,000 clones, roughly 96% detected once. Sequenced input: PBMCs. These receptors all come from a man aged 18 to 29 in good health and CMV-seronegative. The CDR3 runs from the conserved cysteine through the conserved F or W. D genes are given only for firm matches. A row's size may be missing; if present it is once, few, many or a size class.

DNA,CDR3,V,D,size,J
TGTGCCAGCAGCGTAAGTCAGGGGACTGAAGCTTTCTTT,CASSVSQGTEAFF,TRBV9,-,-,TRBJ1-1
TGTGCCAGCAGTGATCTGGGGACAGGGCCTGGAAACACCATATATTTT,CASSDLGTGPGNTIYF,TRBV2,TRBD1,-,TRBJ1-3
TGTGCCAGCAGCGAATGGGGGGAAAACACTGAAGCTTTCTTT,CASSEWGENTEAFF,TRBV13,-,-,TRBJ1-1
TGCGCCAGCAGCTTGGCTAGCGGGAGCGATGAGCAGTTCTTC,CASSLASGSDEQFF,TRBV5-1,TRBD2,-,TRBJ2-1
TGTGCCAGCAACCTCCTGACTAGCGGGTTTGCTCTATTCTACAATGAGCAGTTCTTC,CASNLLTSGFALFYNEQFF,TRBV5-6,TRBD2,-,TRBJ2-1
TGTGCCAGCAGCCTGGGGCACAGGGCGAACACTGAAGCTTTCTTT,CASSLGHRANTEAFF,TRBV7-2,-,-,TRBJ1-1
TGTGCCAGCAGCTTAAGAGGGGGCTGGGGAGAGACCCAGTACTTC,CASSLRGGWGETQYF,TRBV7-3,TRBD1,-,TRBJ2-5
TGTGCCAGCAGCTCCGGACAGACTGGGGCCAACGTCCTGACTTTC,CASSSGQTGANVLTF,TRBV7-6,-,-,TRBJ2-6
TGTGCCAGCAGCTTGTGGGACAGGGTCTCTGGGGCCAACGTCCTGACTTTC,CASSLWDRVSGANVLTF,TRBV13,TRBD1,-,TRBJ2-6
TGCGGAGGGGCCTCTGGAAACACCATATATTTT,CGGASGNTIYF,TRBV29-1,-,-,TRBJ1-3
TGCGCCAGCAGTGAGGGGGGGGACAATCAGCCCCAGCATTTT,CASSEGGDNQPQHF,TRBV10-1,-,-,TRBJ1-5
TGTGCCATCAGGGGACAGGGCTCGATCACCGGGGAGCTGTTTTTT,CAIRGQGSITGELFF,TRBV10-3,TRBD1,-,TRBJ2-2
TGTGCCAGCAGCTCTCGGACAGGGGCGGGTGGAAACACCATATATTTT,CASSSRTGAGGNTIYF,TRBV7-6,TRBD1,few,TRBJ1-3
TGTGCCAGCCCCCGGGACAGGTACTCGGCTGAGCAGTTCTTC,CASPRDRYSAEQFF,TRBV7-9,TRBD1,-,TRBJ2-1
TGTGCCAGTAGTATCAGGGGAAATGAAAAACTGTTTTTT,CASSIRGNEKLFF,TRBV19,-,-,TRBJ1-4
TGTGCAAGTCGTTCGAACGTCCCCGGACTCTATGGCTACACCTTC,CASRSNVPGLYGYTF,TRBV12-2,-,-,TRBJ1-2
TGTGCCAGCAGTGGGGGGGGGAAGGACACTGAAGCTTTCTTT,CASSGGGKDTEAFF,TRBV6-1,-,-,TRBJ1-1
TGTGCCTGGGGAAGGAACAGGGGTGGCGAAAAACTGTTTTTT,CAWGRNRGGEKLFF,TRBV30,TRBD1,-,TRBJ1-4
TGTGCCAGCAGTTTAAAGGGGACACTCACTTCCTACGAGCAGTACTTC,CASSLKGTLTSYEQYF,TRBV28,-,-,TRBJ2-7
TGTGCCAGCAGTTACGAAGGGGGCACGAATCAGCCCCAGCATTTT,CASSYEGGTNQPQHF,TRBV6-5,TRBD1,-,TRBJ1-5
TGTGCCAGCAGCTGGGAGGTGAGCAATCAGCCCCAGCATTTT,CASSWEVSNQPQHF,TRBV5-5,-,-,TRBJ1-5
TGTGCCAGCAGATCGGGGGGGGCCTTCTACAATGAGCAGTTCTTC,CASRSGGAFYNEQFF,TRBV6-6,TRBD2,-,TRBJ2-1
TGTGCCAGCAGTCAAATAGCGGGAGGCCCCTACGAGCAGTACTTC,CASSQIAGGPYEQYF,TRBV28,TRBD2,-,TRBJ2-7
TGCGCCAGCAGCCTAAAAGACGAGCAGTACTTC,CASSLKDEQYF,TRBV5-1,-,-,TRBJ2-7
TGTGCCAGCAGCTTAGCCGGGGGACCCCTCTACGAGCAGTACTTC,CASSLAGGPLYEQYF,TRBV13,-,-,TRBJ2-7
TGTGCCAGCAGTGATCTATATCGGGCAGGGGGCACTGAAGCTTTCTTT,CASSDLYRAGGTEAFF,TRBV2,TRBD1,-,TRBJ1-1
TGTGCCAGCAGTGAATGGGGGCTAATCCACAATGAGCAGTTCTTC,CASSEWGLIHNEQFF,TRBV25-1,-,-,TRBJ2-1
TGTGCCAGCAGTTCAGCCTGGGGGGGCGATGAGCAGTTCTTC,CASSSAWGGDEQFF,TRBV6-6,-,once,TRBJ2-1
TGTGCCAGCAGTCCGGACAGGGCCCCTGAAGCTTTCTTT,CASSPDRAPEAFF,TRBV27,TRBD1,-,TRBJ1-1
TGTGCCTGGGGGGGGGTATTTGACACTGAAGCTTTCTTT,CAWGGVFDTEAFF,TRBV30,-,-,TRBJ1-1
TGTGCCAGCAGCGTGGTTGGGGCCTATCAGCCCCAGCATTTT,CASSVVGAYQPQHF,TRBV5-5,-,-,TRBJ1-5
TGTGCCAGCAGCGGAGGGAAACCCGGGGAGCTGTTTTTT,CASSGGKPGELFF,TRBV28,-,-,TRBJ2-2
TGTGCCAGCAGCCACACGGGGAACACTGAAGCTTTCTTT,CASSHTGNTEAFF,TRBV6-4,-,-,TRBJ1-1
TGTGCCAGCATTCGACTAGCGGGGGACTACGAGCAGTACTTC,CASIRLAGDYEQYF,TRBV6-6,TRBD2,once,TRBJ2-7
TGCAGCGCACGGGGTGACCGATCGTTGAACACTGAAGCTTTCTTT,CSARGDRSLNTEAFF,TRBV29-1,-,-,TRBJ1-1
TGTGCCAGCAGCTTGGCGGACAGGCAAAACATTCAGTACTTC,CASSLADRQNIQYF,TRBV5-6,TRBD1,-,TRBJ2-4
TGTGCCTGGAGTACGGGGGAGACAGGGTTGTTTTTT,CAWSTGETGLFF,TRBV30,TRBD1,-,TRBJ1-4
TGTGCCAGCAGTGACTCGGACAGGGGGGGTTACAATGAGCAGTTCTTC,CASSDSDRGGYNEQFF,TRBV6-4,TRBD1,-,TRBJ2-1
TGTGCCAGCAGTCAATCTCTTGTGCGGGGCATCTACGAGCAGTACTTC,CASSQSLVRGIYEQYF,TRBV27,-,-,TRBJ2-7
-,CASSSSGLAGHEQYF,TRBV6-5,-,-,TRBJ2-7
TGTGCCAGCAGCTTAGTTGGGGCCCAGGGCCCAGATACGCAGTATTTT,CASSLVGAQGPDTQYF,TRBV11-3,-,-,TRBJ2-3
TGTGCCAGCTCATTGGGACAGGCTATTAACTATGGCTACACCTTC,CASSLGQAINYGYTF,TRBV18,TRBD1,-,TRBJ1-2
TGTGCCAGCAGCTTGTGGGCAGGGGACATCCCCTACGAGCAGTACTTC,CASSLWAGDIPYEQYF,TRBV5-6,-,once,TRBJ2-7
TGTGCCAGCAGCAGCGGCAGGGGGGTGAGAGAGACCCAGTACTTC,CASSSGRGVRETQYF,TRBV5-5,-,-,TRBJ2-5
TGTGCCTGGAGTAACGGGTATAATTCACCCCTCCACTTT,CAWSNGYNSPLHF,TRBV30,-,once,TRBJ1-6
TGTGCCAGCAGCACAGACAGGCGGAACACCGGGGAGCTGTTTTTT,CASSTDRRNTGELFF,TRBV7-2,-,-,TRBJ2-2
TGTGCCAGCAGCGTAGCATCCACTAGCGGGAGGGCGGTTGAGCAGTTCTTC,CASSVASTSGRAVEQFF,TRBV9,TRBD2,-,TRBJ2-1
TGTGCCAGCAGCCCCGACGGGACATCCGGAAACACCATATATTTT,CASSPDGTSGNTIYF,TRBV4-2,-,-,TRBJ1-3
TGTGCCAGCAGCTTATTCATCCCAGGGGAAAAACTGTTTTTT,CASSLFIPGEKLFF,TRBV7-8,-,-,TRBJ1-4
TGTGCCAGCAGCCCACTGGAGGGGTCATACAATGAGCAGTTCTTC,CASSPLEGSYNEQFF,TRBV5-6,-,-,TRBJ2-1
TGCGCCAGCAGTGGCGGGAGGGCGAAGATTGCGGATACGCAGTATTTT,CASSGGRAKIADTQYF,TRBV10-1,TRBD2,-,TRBJ2-3
TGTGCCAGCAGCTGGCGGGACAGGGAAGTCCATAGCAATCAGCCCCAGCATTTT,CASSWRDREVHSNQPQHF,TRBV5-4,TRBD1,-,TRBJ1-5
TGTGCCAGCAGAGACACTAGCGGGAGCTCCTACAATGAGCAGTTCTTC,CASRDTSGSSYNEQFF,TRBV5-4,TRBD2,-,TRBJ2-1
TGCGCCAGCAGAGTGGAGGGTTACACCGGGGAGCTGTTTTTT,CASRVEGYTGELFF,TRBV10-2,-,once,TRBJ2-2
TGTGCCAGCAGCCCGAGGACAGCCTCCTACAATGAGCAGTTCTTC,CASSPRTASYNEQFF,TRBV7-8,-,-,TRBJ2-1
TGTGCCAGCAGCTTAGCTCGGGACAGGGCCTATGGCTACACCTTC,CASSLARDRAYGYTF,TRBV11-2,TRBD1,-,TRBJ1-2